The TCR beta chain under discussion was sequenced for a study of cytomegalovirus exposure and HLA in healthy donors. The study, taken as a whole, reports: Sequencing depth roughly uniform across donors was assumed in presence/absence analyses. A prior analysis recorded that most TCR beta V segments were productive about 87% or about 30% of the time.

The CDR3 has 15 residues. Germline CDR1 is MNHNS and CDR2 is SASEGT. Trimming removed 2 bases at V and 5 bases at J, with 15 bases between. The primer mix had 60 Vbeta and 13 Jbeta primers. Authors' analysis steps: Roughly 81 million unique TCR beta chains, about 12 million shared, were counted in a later analysis. The method was immunoSEQ multiplex PCR; TCRdb's version includes in-frame clones alone and lacks a portion of them. D and trimming were read from the DNA, whereas the V and J calls and clone size are those reported in that table. In the table there are 110,000 to 150,000 clones, about 82% of which are singletons. Donors had nominal health at sampling but likely had unrecorded immune exposures. Points on this clone: As yet, its antigen is unknown.

V gene TRBV6-1 combines with J gene TRBJ1-1; no reliable D call. Material for sequencing was PBMCs. The receptor comes from a male donor in good health and CMV-seronegative. For the CDR3, the DNA is TGTGCCAGCAGTGAATTTTATAGCGGAAGGACTGAAGCTTTCTTT. This codes for CASSEFYSGRTEAFF.